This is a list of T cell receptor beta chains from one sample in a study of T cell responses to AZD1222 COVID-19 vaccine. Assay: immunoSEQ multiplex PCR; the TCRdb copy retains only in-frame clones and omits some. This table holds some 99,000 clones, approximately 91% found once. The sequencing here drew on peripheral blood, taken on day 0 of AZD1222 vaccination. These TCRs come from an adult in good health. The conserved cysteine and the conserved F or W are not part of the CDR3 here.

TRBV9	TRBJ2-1	ASSLEAFNYNEQF
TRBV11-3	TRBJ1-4	ASSLNRVRDEKLF
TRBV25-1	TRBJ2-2	ASSGWSTGELF
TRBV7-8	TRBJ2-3	ASSPAWISGGADTQY
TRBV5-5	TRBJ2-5	ASSLEAWEIGETQY
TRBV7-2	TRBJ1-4	ASSLVSGSNEKLF
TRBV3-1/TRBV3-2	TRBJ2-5	ASSQDWRGQETQY
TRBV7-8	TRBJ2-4	ASSPRQGAIAKNIQY
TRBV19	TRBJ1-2	ASTPSRGAANYGYT
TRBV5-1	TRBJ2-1	ASSGGLAGVNEQF
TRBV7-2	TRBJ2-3	ASSLATAGGPDTQY
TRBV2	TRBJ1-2	ASSLNRGGARDYGYT
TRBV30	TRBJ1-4	ALERGNREKLF
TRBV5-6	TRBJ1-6	ASSPGPRDRAPRNSPLH
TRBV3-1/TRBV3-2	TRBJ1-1	ASSQRQGDEAF
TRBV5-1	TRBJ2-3	ASSLGSGPTDTQY
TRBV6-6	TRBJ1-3	ASTLDIGLGNTIY
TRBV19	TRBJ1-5	ASSITRSVLGNQPQH
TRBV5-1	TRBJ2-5	ASSFTGFRETQY
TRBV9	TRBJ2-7	ASSVGTGNYYEQY
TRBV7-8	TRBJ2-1	ASSQMAAVTDNEQF
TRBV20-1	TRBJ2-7	SGGGGYEQY
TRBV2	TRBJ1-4	ASRPTRQGRREKLF
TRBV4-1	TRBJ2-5	ASSQEPTRTETQY
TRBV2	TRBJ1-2	AGKLGQNYGYT
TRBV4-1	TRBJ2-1	ASSQLGGYNEQF
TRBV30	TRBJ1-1	AWSNSPGSFAEAF
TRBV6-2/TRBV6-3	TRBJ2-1	ASSQGTYNEQF
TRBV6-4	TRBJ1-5	ASSATGGGNQPQH
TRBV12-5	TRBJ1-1	ASGWTGGDIAF
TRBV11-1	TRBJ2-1	ASSLQGTHNEQF
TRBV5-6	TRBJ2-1	ASSFSAGGRNEQF
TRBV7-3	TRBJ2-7	ASSPGQGAGEQY
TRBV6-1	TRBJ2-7	ASSERSYEQY
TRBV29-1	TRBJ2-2	SVALTGTGELF
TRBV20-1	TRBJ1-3	SAEGGDSLY
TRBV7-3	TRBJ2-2	ATGRTSDGGELF
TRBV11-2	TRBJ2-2	ASSSGTLNTGELF
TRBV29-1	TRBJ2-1	SVRFSVEF
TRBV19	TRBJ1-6	ASSFGRGNSPLH
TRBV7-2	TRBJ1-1	ASSPTAWNTEAF
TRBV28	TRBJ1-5	ASSFLGQFNQPQH
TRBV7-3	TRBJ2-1	ASSLEWYNEQF
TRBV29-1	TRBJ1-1	SVEPSGDTEAF
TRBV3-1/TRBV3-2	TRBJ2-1	ASSLRNEQF
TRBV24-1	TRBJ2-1	ATSDPARNEQF
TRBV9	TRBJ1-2	ASSVGQGAGYT
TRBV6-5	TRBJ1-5	ASSRGTFSNQPQH